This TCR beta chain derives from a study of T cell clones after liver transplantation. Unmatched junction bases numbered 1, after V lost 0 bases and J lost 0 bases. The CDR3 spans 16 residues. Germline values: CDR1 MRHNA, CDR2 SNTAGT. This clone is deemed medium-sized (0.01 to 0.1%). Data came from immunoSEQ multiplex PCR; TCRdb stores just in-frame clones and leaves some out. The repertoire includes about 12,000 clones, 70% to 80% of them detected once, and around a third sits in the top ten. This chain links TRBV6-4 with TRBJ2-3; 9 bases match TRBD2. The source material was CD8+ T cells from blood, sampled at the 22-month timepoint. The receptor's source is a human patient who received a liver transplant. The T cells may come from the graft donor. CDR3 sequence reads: CASSDSTSGSTDTQYF. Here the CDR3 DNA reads TGTGCCAGCAGTGACTCGACTAGCGGTAGCACAGATACGCAGTATTTT.